These 26 T cell receptor beta chains were sequenced from one sample in a study of human T cells and chemical hapten exposure. Regarding time point: patch test 1, 2 weeks after DPC sensitization. Treatment defined: therapeutic diphenylcyclopropenone sensitization with weekly scalp DPC. TCRdb independently ran MiXCR on the RACE reads; one entry per CDR3 protein. The repertoire holds tens of thousands of distinct CDR3 sequences, with roughly 9.2% as singletons. This specimen was whole blood, taken in connection with sensitization to the hapten diphenylcyclopropenone (DPC). These receptors all come from a woman aged 40 to 55 with alopecia areata. Some clones in this sample may be carry-over from other donors' samples.

This clonotype was recorded at least ten times. V gene TRBV11-1 combines with J gene TRBJ1-6; D is unclear. Germline V gene sequence: CDR1 SGHAT, CDR2 FQDESV (reference sequence). Trimming pared 8 bases from V and 2 bases from J, leaving 13 bases between. The CDR3 loop spans 15 amino acids. In nucleotides, the CDR3 is TGTGCCAGCGGTGCCGGTGATCCCTATAATTCACCCCTCCACTTT. Translated, it gives CASGAGDPYNSPLHF.

The sample holds one count of this clonotype. The chain recombines TRBV28 with TRBJ2-3; weak D call: TRBD2 (6 bases). Per germline, CDR1 MDHEN and CDR2 SYDVKM. This CDR3 region has 14 residues. The ends were cut back, 9 bases at V and 2 bases at J, with 15 bases in the middle. CDR3 DNA sequence: TGTGCCAGTTATGGGGGGACGAACACAGATACGCAGTATTTT. It codes for CASYGGTNTDTQYF.

This clonotype has only a few counts. The chain joins TRBV5-1 to TRBJ1-2; 8 bases line up with TRBD1. Germline lookup yields CDR1 SGHRS and CDR2 YFSETQ. With V trimmed by 1 base and J by 7 bases, 6 bases remained unmatched. The CDR3 runs to 14 residues. CDR3 amino acids: CASSLHRGESGYTF. The DNA of the CDR3 is TGCGCCAGCAGCTTGCACAGGGGGGAGAGTGGCTACACCTTC.

The chain couples TRBV29-1 to TRBJ1-5; D remains ambiguous. The CDR3 is 13 amino acids. Germline V gives CDR1 SQVTM, CDR2 ANQGSEA. V was pared by 6 bases and J by 3 bases, with 12 bases between. CDR3 DNA: TGCAGCGTCATCGGTGGTGTCAATCAGCCCCAGCATTTT. Translation: CSVIGGVNQPQHF. The whole variable domain, filled in from reference TRBV29-1 and TRBJ1-5, reads SAVISQKPSRDICQRGTSLTIQCQVDSQVTMMFWYRQQPGQSLTLIATANQGSEATYESGFVIDKFPISRPNLTFSTLTVSNMSPEDSSIYLCSVIGGVNQPQHFGDGTRLSIL.

Concerning this clonotype itself: A much bigger clone sits one base away, suggesting this may be a read error. V gene TRBV7-2 combines with J gene TRBJ1-6, with TRBD1 matching over 7 bases. This CDR3 has 14 residues. Germline CDR1 reads SGHTA; CDR2 reads FQGNSA. The CDR3 DNA sequence: TGTGCCAGCAGCCCAGGGGGTCGGAATTCACCCCACCACTTT. Amino acids: CASSPGGRNSPHHF.

This clonotype was picked up many times. This chain links TRBV12-3 or TRBV12-4 with TRBJ2-3; 12 nucleotides line up with TRBD1. This CDR3 region has 18 residues. V trimming: 5 bases; J trimming: 1 base; junction bases outside the gene matches: 10. The CDR3 region has the DNA TGTGCCAGCAGTCCCACGGGACAGGGGGCGCGCGGCACAGATACGCAGTATTTT. This translates into CASSPTGQGARGTDTQYF.

This clonotype was seen only a few times. The chain carries TRBV9 and TRBJ2-5, with 8 positions matching TRBD2. The ends lost 2 bases at V and 3 bases at J; junction bases unmatched: 3. Germline loops: CDR1 SGDLS, CDR2 YYNGEE. The CDR3 has 14 amino acids. The CDR3, as DNA: TGTGCCAGCAGCGTCGGGGGGGCTGAAGAGACCCAGTACTTC. This translates into CASSVGGAEETQYF.

This clonotype was recorded at least ten times. J is TRBJ1-4 and V is TRBV29-1; D gene ambiguous. CDR3 length: 15 residues. With 1 base removed from V and 5 bases from J, the gap between germline ends came to 14 bases. Germline V gives CDR1 SQVTM, CDR2 ANQGSEA. This CDR3 reads CSVEGAKGTNEKLFF. The CDR3 DNA reads as TGCAGCGTTGAAGGCGCGAAAGGCACGAATGAAAAACTGTTTTTT.

J is TRBJ2-5 and V is TRBV28; D remains unclear. The CDR3 is 12 amino acids. CDR1 is MDHEN and CDR2 is SYDVKM in the germline V gene. V shed 6 bases and J shed 5 bases, with 10 bases lying between them. This CDR3 is CASSDKGETQYF. In DNA form, the CDR3 reads TGTGCCAGCAGCGACAAAGGGGAGACCCAGTACTTC.

This rearrangement joins TRBV7-6 to TRBJ2-5; D unclear. This CDR3 is built from 16 residues. Trimming removed 1 base at V and 1 base at J, with 13 bases between. Germline CDR1 and CDR2: SGHVS and FNYEAQ. The chain's CDR3 is CASSLGGLRSQETQYF. The CDR3 DNA sequence: TGTGCCAGCAGCTTAGGGGGTCTACGTTCCCAAGAGACCCAGTACTTC.

Ten or more counts support this clonotype. V usage is TRBV5-4 and J usage is TRBJ2-7, with D possibly TRBD1 on 5 matching bases. The CDR3 sequence is 16 residues long. Per the germline V gene, CDR1 is SGHNT and CDR2 is YYREEE (reference sequence). V lost 5 bases to trimming and J lost 3 bases, with 21 bases between them. CDR3 protein: CASRPLILTEDYEQYF. For the CDR3, the DNA is TGTGCCAGCAGGCCGCTTATCCTGACAGAAGACTACGAGCAGTACTTC.

The table lists this clonotype with a few counts. The chain combines TRBV6-2 or TRBV6-3 with TRBJ2-7; 7 bases align to TRBD1. The CDR3 has 14 amino acids. Per the germline V gene, CDR1 is MNHEY and CDR2 is SVGEGT. The ends lost 6 bases at V and 2 bases at J; junction bases unmatched: 7. The CDR3 region is CASSLGTAAYEQYF. The CDR3 region has the DNA TGTGCCAGCAGCCTAGGGACAGCCGCCTACGAGCAGTACTTC.

This clonotype was detected many times. The J gene is TRBJ2-7, the V gene TRBV6-2 or TRBV6-3; a weak D match, TRBD2 (5 bases). Germline V CDR1 and CDR2: MNHEY, SVGEGT. The CDR3 totals 14 residues. V lost 5 bases to trimming and J lost 1 base, with 12 bases between them. CDR3 sequence reads: CASSRKGDSYEQYF. CDR3 DNA sequence: TGTGCCAGCAGTAGGAAGGGAGATTCCTACGAGCAGTACTTC.

About this clonotype: Since a much larger clone is just one base distant, this may be a read error. The V call is TRBV6-5, the J call TRBJ1-2, with D maybe TRBD1 (5 bases). This CDR3 contains 14 residues. Per germline, CDR1 MNHEY and CDR2 SVGAGI. Trimming pared 2 bases from V and 4 bases from J, leaving 11 bases between. The CDR3 sequence is CASSYIDSGYGYTF. The CDR3 DNA follows: TGTGCCAGCAGTTACATAGACAGCGGCTATGGCTACACCTTC.

This clonotype was found many times. V and J are TRBV18 and TRBJ2-6; D might be TRBD2 (6 bases). Trimming cost V 6 bases and J 0 bases, with 21 bases left between them. This CDR3 spans 19 amino acids. Per the germline V gene, CDR1 is KGHSH and CDR2 is LQKENI. CDR3 loop: CASSRDSSGALSGANVLTF. The CDR3 DNA is TGTGCCAGCTCCCGGGACTCCTCTGGGGCCCTCTCTGGGGCCAACGTCCTGACTTTC.

This clonotype was found many times. This chain joins TRBV5-1 and TRBJ2-5; 9 bases agree with TRBD1. Germline V CDR1 and CDR2: SGHRS, YFSETQ. V lost 4 bases and J lost 2; bases outside the gene matches: 6. The CDR3 covers 15 residues. This chain's CDR3 is CASSPIGTGQETQYF. CDR3 nucleotide sequence: TGCGCCAGCAGCCCGATCGGGACAGGGCAAGAGACCCAGTACTTC. Based on the CDR3 plus reference TRBV5-1 and TRBJ2-5, the full variable domain is KAGVTQTPRYLIKTRGQQVTLSCSPISGHRSVSWYQQTPGQGLQFLFEYFSETQRNKGNFPGRFSGRQFSNSRSEMNVSTLELGDSALYLCASSPIGTGQETQYFGPGTRLLVL.

In the case of this clonotype: This may arise from a read error, as a much more abundant clone is one base away. The chain uses TRBV25-1 and TRBJ1-1; weak D call: TRBD1 (6 bases). The CDR3 runs 14 residues. Germline V gene sequence: CDR1 MGHDK, CDR2 SYGVNS. CDR3 in amino acids: CAGSDSQGYTEAFF. CDR3 nucleotides: TGTGCCGGCAGTGACTCGCAGGGGTACACTGAAGCTTTCTTT.

The sample holds many counts of this clonotype. A junction boundary mismatches the germline segment, possibly from a read error. The gene calls are TRBV7-7 and TRBJ2-2; TRBD1 matches 11 bases. The CDR3 sequence is 17 residues long. Germline V lookup: CDR1 SSHAT, CDR2 FNYEAQ (reference sequence). This CDR3 is CASSPTGTGGIGGELFF. The CDR3 bases are TGTGCTAGCAGCCCAACCGGGACAGGGGGTATAGGCGGGGAGCTGTTTTTT.

Only a few counts were recorded for this clonotype. The rearrangement joins TRBV20-1 to TRBJ2-4; D not resolved. The V gene lost 0 bases and the J gene lost 0 bases, with 9 bases spanning the gap. Per germline, CDR1 DFQATT and CDR2 SNEGSKA (reference sequence). The CDR3 contains 15 residues. CDR3 in amino acids: CSARDGRVAKNIQYF. CDR3 nucleotides: TGCAGTGCTAGAGATGGTAGGGTAGCCAAAAACATTCAGTACTTC.

The V gene is TRBV6-1, the J gene TRBJ1-4, with D maybe TRBD1 (6 bases). The CDR3 covers 17 residues. Deletions cut 2 bases from V and 8 bases from J, with 21 bases between. Germline assignment: CDR1 MNHNS and CDR2 SASEGT. The CDR3 protein is CASSELGLGQTKEKLFF. The CDR3 DNA reads TGTGCCAGCAGTGAATTAGGACTCGGACAGACCAAAGAAAAACTGTTTTTT.

This clonotype was seen repeatedly, ten times or more. The chain links TRBV4-3 to TRBJ2-1, with 7 bases fitting TRBD1. J gave up 6 bases and V 5 bases, and 7 bases lay outside the gene matches. The CDR3 covers 14 residues. The V gene's germline CDR1 is LGHNA and CDR2 YSLEER. In nucleotides, the CDR3 is TGCGCCAGCAGCTCAGACAGGGTTATCAATGAGCAGTTCTTC. Protein sequence: CASSSDRVINEQFF.

This clonotype appeared many times. The chain uses TRBV20-1 and TRBJ2-1; D gene unclear. This CDR3 has 14 residues. In germline, CDR1 is DFQATT, CDR2 SNEGSKA (reference sequence). The ends were cut back, 6 bases at V and 9 bases at J, with 21 bases in the middle. The CDR3 is CSAPVGAATSEQFF. CDR3 DNA sequence: TGCAGTGCCCCAGTTGGTGCGGCTACAAGTGAGCAGTTCTTC.

This clonotype was detected ten times or more. This chain links TRBV29-1 with TRBJ1-1; 8 bases are shared with TRBD1. The CDR3 is 13 residues long. The ends lost 8 bases at V and 1 base at J; junction bases unmatched: 6. Germline assignment: CDR1 SQVTM and CDR2 ANQGSEA. CDR3 amino acids: CSYRDRPNTEAFF. The CDR3 DNA reads TGCAGCTACCGGGACAGGCCGAACACTGAAGCTTTCTTT.

V is TRBV18 and J is TRBJ2-3; TRBD1 might be the D (6 bases). The V gene lost 2 bases and the J gene lost 8 bases, with 14 bases spanning the gap. This CDR3 has 14 amino acids. The V gene's germline CDR1 is KGHSH and CDR2 LQKENI. The CDR3 nucleotides read TGTGCCAGCTCACCAACGGACCCCAGGGGTACGCAGTATTTT. Protein product: CASSPTDPRGTQYF.

This clonotype showed up many times. This rearrangement joins TRBV27 to TRBJ2-3, with a possible D match to TRBD2 (5 bases). This CDR3 contains 14 residues. The germline gives CDR1 MNHEY, CDR2 SMNVEV (reference sequence). V was clipped by 8 bases and J by 2 bases, with 14 bases between them. This CDR3 reads CASGGHRDTDTQYF. The CDR3 DNA is TGTGCCAGCGGCGGGCACAGAGACACAGATACGCAGTATTTT.

Concerning this clonotype: As the CDR3 is not closed by the conserved phenylalanine or tryptophan, this likely results from a read error. CDR3 sequence: CSVVEGLNTEAFS. The CDR3, as DNA: TGCAGCGTTGTGGAGGGCCTAAACACTGAAGCTTTCTCT. V gene TRBV29-1 combines with J gene TRBJ1-1, with D unresolved. The CDR3 is 13 amino acids. V was trimmed by 4 bases and J by 2 bases, leaving 11 bases between them. Germline lookup yields CDR1 SQVTM and CDR2 ANQGSEA.